This TCR beta chain was sequenced for a study of blood T cell repertoires in COVID-19 (TCRdb year 2020). Concerning the study at large: Collaborator samples came from the United States, Italy and Spain and covered acute and convalescent phases of COVID-19. The material from the prospective study consisted of cDNA or gDNA derived from T cells, B-cell-depleted T cells, or PBMCs. The dataset comprised deeply sampled blood TCRbeta repertoires from subjects exposed to, actively infected with, or recovered from COVID-19. A freely available public database, intended as a resource for researchers studying the immune response to SARS-CoV-2, is where the repertoires were released. The samples were drawn from the first 160 participants of the ongoing ImmuneRACE study and from 1,254 subjects provided by 6 global collaborators. Sample metadata almost always included a de-identified subject ID, COVID-19 status, age in years and sex. Where available, HLA class I and class II types were taken from metadata supplied by the sample provider and were not determined by assay-based typing. What the work shows at the level of the full study, not this receptor alone: Clinical and demographic metadata were provided uncurated, with the amount varying by source and participant.

TCRbeta CDR3 regions were amplified from genomic DNA by means of the immunoSEQ Assay, a bias-controlled multiplex PCR. The published analysis was carried out like this. The number of nucleated cells in each sample was estimated by amplification of reference gene primers within the assay. Sequence reads were collapsed and filtered to measure the absolute abundance of every unique TCRbeta CDR3 rearrangement. For each sample, productive Simpson clonality was calculated as the square root of Simpson's diversity index across productive rearrangements. TCRdb obtained this table from immuneACCESS and retained in-frame rearrangements with V and J assigned. These tables miss some clones; where compared with another copy, unresolved V genes account for less than half of the shortfall, and the remainder is unexplained. The DNA gave D and trimming, while V, J and clone size come from that table. The sample contains more than 110,000 clones, about 80% of them found a single time. The top ten clonotypes cover about 9.3% of the sample.

The collaborating institutions used their own protocols to collect whole blood in K2EDTA tubes. For TCRbeta analysis, collaborators shipped samples in one of three forms: frozen whole blood, isolated PBMCs, or DNA extracted from either of those sample types. Worth noting for this clone: What this receptor recognizes is not known. No base qualities exist here, and no much larger clone lies one base off it.

For CDR1 and CDR2, the germline V gene lists SGHTA and FQGNSA. Relative to germline, V is 6 bases shorter and J is 8 bases shorter, with 13 bases between their ends. Including the terminal cysteine and phenylalanine, the CDR3 comprises 12 residues. Only CDR3 DNA remains: 36 bases, in frame from the first base. The origin of this receptor is a woman older than 75 in a cohort sampled during active or convalescent COVID-19. Material: peripheral blood. The receptor chain draws on TRBV7-2 and TRBJ1-2; 6 matching bases give a weak D call of TRBD1. CDR3 sequence: CASREGEGGYTF. The DNA sequence reads TGTGCCAGCAGGGAGGGGGAGGGAGGCTACACCTTC.